A selection of T cell receptor beta chains follows, all from one sample in a study of shared clonotypes between healthy human individuals. TCRdb keeps only in-frame clones here, not all; method: immunoSEQ multiplex PCR. The sample lists around 2.1 million clones; 85% to 95% were seen once. Input material: naive CD8+ T cells from PBMCs. The source of these receptors is a man younger than 35 in good health. Some clones in this sample may be carry-over from other donors' samples. Each CDR3 is given with its conserved first and last residue. The D gene is left open where the match is weak.

J gene	D gene	V gene	CDR3 protein
TRBJ1-2	-	TRBV7-9	CASSLGSPSSARYGYTF
TRBJ1-3	-	TRBV7-9	CASSLTLGAGNTIYF
TRBJ2-5	TRBD2	TRBV19	CASSIARGARQETQYF
TRBJ2-1	TRBD2	TRBV29-1	CSVDGLAGTSYNEQFF
TRBJ2-2	TRBD2	TRBV5-6	CASSTGTRPGELFF
TRBJ2-7	-	TRBV4-2	CASSQVEWDEQYF
TRBJ2-2	TRBD2	TRBV7-8	CASSPRLAGEDTGELFF
TRBJ1-1	-	TRBV11-2	CASSSSLSTEAFF
TRBJ1-1	-	TRBV7-9	CASSLVRPNTEAFF
TRBJ1-2	TRBD1	TRBV4-1	CASSQDWGQRTLNYGYTF
TRBJ1-2	TRBD1	TRBV6-5	CASSYSVGGGAGYTF
TRBJ2-3	-	TRBV10-1	CAGETACTDTQYF
TRBJ1-2	-	TRBV4-1	CASSQDRRDPPYGYTF
TRBJ2-4	TRBD1	TRBV28	CASSTPPDRGWKDKNIQYF
TRBJ2-7	TRBD2	TRBV5-1	CASSLAAGGIYEQYF
TRBJ2-7	TRBD2	TRBV4-3	CASSQDIRREWGEQYF
TRBJ2-7	-	TRBV6-5	CATSQPLGAYEQYF
TRBJ2-3	-	TRBV27	CASGPWASGTDTQYF
TRBJ2-3	-	TRBV7-9	CASSLFSGRGQYF
TRBJ2-1	-	TRBV15	CATSRVRTYNEQFF
TRBJ2-1	TRBD1	TRBV4-2	CASSHITGGLDYNEQFF
TRBJ2-7	-	TRBV10-3	CAISNPGSTYEQYF
TRBJ1-5	-	TRBV28	CASSLTRTLWNQPQHF
TRBJ1-1	-	TRBV19	CASSIGEGNTEAFF
TRBJ2-1	-	TRBV11-3	CASSEGENNEQFF
TRBJ2-1	-	TRBV18	CASSPPAGSPYNEQFF
TRBJ1-5	-	TRBV19	CASSTRGRIEKGASNQPQHF
TRBJ2-1	-	TRBV28	CASRSGLNQFF
TRBJ2-5	TRBD2	TRBV28	CASSLVYGTSGIGETQYF
TRBJ2-3	TRBD1	TRBV28	CASSPTAGGSTDTQYF
TRBJ2-2	-	TRBV7-8	CASTHAGASGELFF
TRBJ1-1	-	TRBV6-1	CAMRDSSGTEAFF
TRBJ2-7	TRBD2	TRBV5-1	CASSFSGINYEQYF
TRBJ2-5	-	TRBV28	CASSGSGLKETQYF
TRBJ2-2	-	TRBV14	CASSQDHLGGSGITGELFF
TRBJ1-1	TRBD1	TRBV27	CASRTTGGPPEAFF
TRBJ2-1	TRBD2	TRBV28	CASSSRTSGRRDEQFF
TRBJ1-1	-	TRBV6-5	CASTQREGYTEAFF
TRBJ2-7	TRBD2	TRBV7-8	CASNQGLAGGPMFSEQYF
TRBJ2-1	-	TRBV9	CASSATGAYNEQFF
TRBJ2-7	-	TRBV28	CASSSRTQIPSYEQYF
TRBJ1-1	-	TRBV9	CASSVGQLPDWGEAFF
TRBJ1-2	-	TRBV6-1	CASSEALRGSNYGYTF
TRBJ1-5	-	TRBV7-3	CASSLIPSRYSNQPQHF
TRBJ2-1	TRBD2	TRBV27	CASSLSAGLAGTYNEQFF